This T cell receptor beta chain was obtained from a study of blood T cell repertoires in COVID-19. Study background: COVID-19 samples collected from the United States, Italy and Spain covered acute and convalescent phases. In each case, the material was cDNA or gDNA derived from T cells, B-cell-depleted T cells, or PBMCs.

Methods used by the authors: Estimation of nucleated cell counts relied on the amplification of reference gene primers. Sequencing used immunoSEQ multiplex PCR; TCRdb keeps in-frame clones, though not all of them. V and J calls and clone size are given by that table; D and trimming were obtained from the DNA. The data contain some 290,000 clones, roughly 90% of them singletons. During active infection, Seattle patients enrolled and were then monitored through disease. Material for sequencing was peripheral blood. This sequence originates from a woman in her 30s with COVID-19, enrolled during active disease.

The CDR3 DNA reads as TGTGCCAGCAGTTTATTAGCCAAGGAGCGGGGAACCCAAGAGACCCAGTACTTC. It yields the protein CASSLLAKERGTQETQYF. The gene calls are TRBV27 and TRBJ2-5; the match to TRBD2 covers 7 bases. Looked up from germline, CDR1 is MNHEY and CDR2 is SMNVEV (reference sequence). This CDR3 has 18 amino acids. Losses at the gene ends were 1 base for V and 1 base for J; bases not matched to a gene: 12.